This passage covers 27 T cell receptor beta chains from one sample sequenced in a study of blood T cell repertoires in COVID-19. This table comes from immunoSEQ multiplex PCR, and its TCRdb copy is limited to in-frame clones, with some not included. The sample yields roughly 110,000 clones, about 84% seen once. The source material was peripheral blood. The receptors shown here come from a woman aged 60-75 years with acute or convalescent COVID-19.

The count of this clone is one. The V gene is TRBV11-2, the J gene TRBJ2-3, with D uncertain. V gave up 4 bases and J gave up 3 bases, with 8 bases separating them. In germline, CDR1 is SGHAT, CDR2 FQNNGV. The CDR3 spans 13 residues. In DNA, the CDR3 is TGTGCCAGCAGCTCCACCACTACAGATACGCAGTATTTT. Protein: CASSSTTTDTQYF.

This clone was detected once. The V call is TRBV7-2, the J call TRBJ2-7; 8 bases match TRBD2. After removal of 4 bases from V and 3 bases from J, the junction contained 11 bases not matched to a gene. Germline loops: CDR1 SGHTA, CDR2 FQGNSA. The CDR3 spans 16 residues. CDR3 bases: TGTGCCAGCAGCTCCTCCTCGGGAGGGGCACGCTACGAGCAGTACTTC. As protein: CASSSSSGGARYEQYF. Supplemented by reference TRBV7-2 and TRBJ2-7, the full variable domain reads GAGVSQSPSNKVTEKGKDVELRCDPISGHTALYWYRQSLGQGLEFLIYFQGNSAPDKSGLPSDRFSAERTGGSVSTLTIQRTQQEDSAVYLCASSSSSGGARYEQYFGPGTRLTVT.

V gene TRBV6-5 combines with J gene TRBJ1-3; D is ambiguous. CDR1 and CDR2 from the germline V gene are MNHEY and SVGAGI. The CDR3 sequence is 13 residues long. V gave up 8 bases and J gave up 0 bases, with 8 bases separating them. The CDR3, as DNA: TGTGCCAGCGGTTCGTTCTCTGGAAACACCATATATTTT. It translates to CASGSFSGNTIYF.

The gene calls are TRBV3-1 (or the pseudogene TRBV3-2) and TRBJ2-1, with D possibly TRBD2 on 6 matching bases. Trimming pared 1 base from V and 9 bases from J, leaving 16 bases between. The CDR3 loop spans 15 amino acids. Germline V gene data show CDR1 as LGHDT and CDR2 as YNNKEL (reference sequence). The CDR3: CASSQGGTSRSEQFF. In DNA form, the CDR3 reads TGTGCCAGCAGCCAAGGGGGGACTTCCCGTAGTGAGCAGTTCTTC.

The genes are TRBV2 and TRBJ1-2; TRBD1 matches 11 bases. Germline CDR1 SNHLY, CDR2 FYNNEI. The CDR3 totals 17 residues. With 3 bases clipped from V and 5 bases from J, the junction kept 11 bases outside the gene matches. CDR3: CASSEGLGQGAGYGYTF. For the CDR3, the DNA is TGTGCCAGCAGTGAGGGTTTAGGACAGGGGGCTGGATATGGCTACACCTTC.

This chain's CDR3 is CASSFTSGIGSEQFF. CDR3 nucleotides: TGTGCCAGCAGCTTCACTAGCGGAATAGGTAGTGAGCAGTTCTTC. The rearrangement uses TRBV7-2 and TRBJ2-1; 8 bases align to TRBD2. This CDR3 is built from 15 residues. J lost 9 bases, V lost 3 bases, and 10 bases had no gene match. The germline CDR1 and CDR2 sequences are SGHTA and FQGNSA.

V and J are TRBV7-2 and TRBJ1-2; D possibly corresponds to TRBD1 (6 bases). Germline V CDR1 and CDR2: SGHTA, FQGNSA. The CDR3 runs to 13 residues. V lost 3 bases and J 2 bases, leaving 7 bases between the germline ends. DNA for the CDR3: TGTGCCAGCAGCTTCCAGGGGAACTATGGCTACACCTTC. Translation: CASSFQGNYGYTF.

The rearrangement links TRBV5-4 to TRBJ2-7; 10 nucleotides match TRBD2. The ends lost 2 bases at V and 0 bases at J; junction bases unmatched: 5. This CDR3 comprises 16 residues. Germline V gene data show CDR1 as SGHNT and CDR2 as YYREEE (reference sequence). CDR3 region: CASSFGLADSSYEQYF. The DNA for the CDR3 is TGTGCCAGCAGCTTTGGACTAGCGGATAGCTCCTACGAGCAGTACTTC.

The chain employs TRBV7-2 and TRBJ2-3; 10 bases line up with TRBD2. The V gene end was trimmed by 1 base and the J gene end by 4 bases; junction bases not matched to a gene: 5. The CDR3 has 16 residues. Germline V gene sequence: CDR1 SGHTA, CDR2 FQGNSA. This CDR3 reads CASSLVGAGGSDTQYF. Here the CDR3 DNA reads TGTGCCAGCAGCTTAGTGGGAGCGGGGGGGTCAGATACGCAGTATTTT.

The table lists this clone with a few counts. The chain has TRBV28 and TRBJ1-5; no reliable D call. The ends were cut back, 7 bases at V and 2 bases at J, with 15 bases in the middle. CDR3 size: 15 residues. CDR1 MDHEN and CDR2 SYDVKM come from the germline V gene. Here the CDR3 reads CASMNRLDGNQPQHF. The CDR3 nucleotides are TGTGCCAGCATGAACAGATTAGATGGCAATCAGCCCCAGCATTTT.

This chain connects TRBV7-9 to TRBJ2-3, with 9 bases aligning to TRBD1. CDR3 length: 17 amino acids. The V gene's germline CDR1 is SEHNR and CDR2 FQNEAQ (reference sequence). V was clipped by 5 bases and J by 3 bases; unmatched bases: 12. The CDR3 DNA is TGTGCCAGCAGCAAGGAGAAGGGGGGGACAGGGACAGATACGCAGTATTTT. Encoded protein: CASSKEKGGTGTDTQYF.

For the CDR3, the DNA is TGCGCCAGCAGCCAGGGTGTGAGCACCGGGGAGCTGTTTTTT. Amino acid sequence: CASSQGVSTGELFF. The chain has TRBV5-1 and TRBJ2-2; a possible D gene is TRBD1 (5 bases). The germline CDR1 and CDR2 sequences are SGHRS and YFSETQ. This CDR3 region has 14 residues. V was cut by 4 bases and J by 4 bases, with 11 bases left in between.

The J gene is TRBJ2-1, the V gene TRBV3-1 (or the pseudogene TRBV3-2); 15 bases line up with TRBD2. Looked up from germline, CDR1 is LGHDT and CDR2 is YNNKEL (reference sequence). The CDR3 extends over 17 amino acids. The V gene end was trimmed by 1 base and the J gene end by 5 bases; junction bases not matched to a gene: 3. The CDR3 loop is CASSQVGLAGGHNEQFF. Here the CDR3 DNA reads TGTGCCAGCAGCCAAGTGGGACTAGCGGGGGGACACAATGAGCAGTTCTTC.

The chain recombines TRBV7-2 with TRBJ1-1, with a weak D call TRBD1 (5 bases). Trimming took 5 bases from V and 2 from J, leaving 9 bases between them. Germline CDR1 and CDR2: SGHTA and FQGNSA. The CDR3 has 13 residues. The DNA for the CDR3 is TGTGCCAGCAGCCGAGACAGTAACACTGAAGCTTTCTTT. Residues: CASSRDSNTEAFF.

CDR3 sequence (DNA): TGTGCCAGTAGTATAGGTCGGGGGGCAGGCGAGCAGTACTTC. Encoded protein: CASSIGRGAGEQYF. The chain joins TRBV19 to TRBJ2-7; the D gene is possibly TRBD2 (7 bases). The CDR3 has 14 residues. Germline V gene lookup returns CDR1 LNHDA and CDR2 SQIVND (reference sequence). V dropped 1 base and J dropped 6 bases, with 13 bases sitting between them.

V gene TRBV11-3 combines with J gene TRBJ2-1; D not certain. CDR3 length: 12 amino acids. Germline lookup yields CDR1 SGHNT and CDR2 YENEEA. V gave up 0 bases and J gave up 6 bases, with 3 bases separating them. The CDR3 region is CASSLESNEQFF. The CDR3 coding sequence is TGTGCCAGCAGCTTAGAGAGCAATGAGCAGTTCTTC. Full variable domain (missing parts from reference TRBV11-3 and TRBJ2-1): EAGVVQSPRYKIIEKKQPVAFWCNPISGHNTLYWYLQNLGQGPELLIRYENEEAVDDSQLPKDRFSAERLKGVDSTLKIQPAELGDSAVYLCASSLESNEQFFGPGTRLTVL.

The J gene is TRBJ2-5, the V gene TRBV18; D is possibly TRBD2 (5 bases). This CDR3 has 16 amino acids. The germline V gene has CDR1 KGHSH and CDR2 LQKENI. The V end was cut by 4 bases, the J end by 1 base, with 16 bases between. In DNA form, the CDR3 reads TGTGCCAGCTCACTGAAAGTGACTACAACCCAAGAGACCCAGTACTTC. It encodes CASSLKVTTTQETQYF.

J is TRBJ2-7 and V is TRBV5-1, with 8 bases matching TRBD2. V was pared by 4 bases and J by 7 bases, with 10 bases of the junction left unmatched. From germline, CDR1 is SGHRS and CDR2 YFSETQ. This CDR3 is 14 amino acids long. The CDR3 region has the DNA TGCGCCAGCAGCGTCGGGACTAGAGGGGGAGAGCAGTACTTC. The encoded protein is CASSVGTRGGEQYF. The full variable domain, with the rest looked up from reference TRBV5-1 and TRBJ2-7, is KAGVTQTPRYLIKTRGQQVTLSCSPISGHRSVSWYQQTPGQGLQFLFEYFSETQRNKGNFPGRFSGRQFSNSRSEMNVSTLELGDSALYLCASSVGTRGGEQYFGPGTRLTVT.

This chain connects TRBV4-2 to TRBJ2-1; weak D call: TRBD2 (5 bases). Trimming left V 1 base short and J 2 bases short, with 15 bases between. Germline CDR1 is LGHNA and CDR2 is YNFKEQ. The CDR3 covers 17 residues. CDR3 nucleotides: TGTGCCAGCAGCCAAGTTGTGGGAGCGACTACCTACAATGAGCAGTTCTTC. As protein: CASSQVVGATTYNEQFF.

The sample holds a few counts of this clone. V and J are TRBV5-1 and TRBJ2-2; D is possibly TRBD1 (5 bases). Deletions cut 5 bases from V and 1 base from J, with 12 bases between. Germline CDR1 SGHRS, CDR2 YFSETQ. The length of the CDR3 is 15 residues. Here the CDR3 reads CASRVAGKNTGELFF. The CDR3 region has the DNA TGCGCCAGCAGGGTTGCAGGGAAGAACACCGGGGAGCTGTTTTTT.

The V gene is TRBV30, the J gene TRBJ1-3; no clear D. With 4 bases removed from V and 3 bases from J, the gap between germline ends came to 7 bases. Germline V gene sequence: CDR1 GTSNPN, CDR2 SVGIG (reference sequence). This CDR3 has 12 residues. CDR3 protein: CAWIAGGNTIYF. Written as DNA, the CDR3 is TGTGCCTGGATCGCGGGTGGAAACACCATATATTTT.

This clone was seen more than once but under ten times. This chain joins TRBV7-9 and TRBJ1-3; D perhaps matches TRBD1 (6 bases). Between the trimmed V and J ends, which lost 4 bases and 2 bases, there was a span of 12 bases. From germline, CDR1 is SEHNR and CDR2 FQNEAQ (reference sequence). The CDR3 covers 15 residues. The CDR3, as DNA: TGTGCCAGCAGCTCAACAGGGAAACCTGGAAACACCATATATTTT. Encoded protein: CASSSTGKPGNTIYF.

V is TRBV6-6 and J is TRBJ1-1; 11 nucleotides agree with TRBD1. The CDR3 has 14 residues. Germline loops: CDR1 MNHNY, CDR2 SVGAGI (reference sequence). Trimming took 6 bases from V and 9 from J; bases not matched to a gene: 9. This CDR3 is CASRKGQGASKAFF. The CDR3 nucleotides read TGTGCCAGCAGGAAAGGACAGGGGGCATCCAAAGCTTTCTTT.

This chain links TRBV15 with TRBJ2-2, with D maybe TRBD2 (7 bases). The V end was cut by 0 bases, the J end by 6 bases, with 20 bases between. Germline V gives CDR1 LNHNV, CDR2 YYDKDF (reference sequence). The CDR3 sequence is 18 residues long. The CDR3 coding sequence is TGTGCCACCAGCAGAGATCATCTTGTACGGGGGGCGGCCGGGGAGCTGTTTTTT. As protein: CATSRDHLVRGAAGELFF.

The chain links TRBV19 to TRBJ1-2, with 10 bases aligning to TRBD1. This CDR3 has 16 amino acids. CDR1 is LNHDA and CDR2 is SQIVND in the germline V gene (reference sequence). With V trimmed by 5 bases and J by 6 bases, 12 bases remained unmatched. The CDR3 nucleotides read TGTGCCAGTAGTGTAGGGACAGGGGATCAGGCCAATGGCTACACCTTC. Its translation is CASSVGTGDQANGYTF.

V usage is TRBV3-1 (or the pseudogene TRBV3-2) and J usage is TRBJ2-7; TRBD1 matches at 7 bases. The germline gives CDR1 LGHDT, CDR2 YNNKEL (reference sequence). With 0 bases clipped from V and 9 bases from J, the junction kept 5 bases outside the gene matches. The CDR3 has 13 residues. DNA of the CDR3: TGTGCCAGCAGCCAAGATCGTCGGGACAGGCAGTACTTC. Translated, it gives CASSQDRRDRQYF.

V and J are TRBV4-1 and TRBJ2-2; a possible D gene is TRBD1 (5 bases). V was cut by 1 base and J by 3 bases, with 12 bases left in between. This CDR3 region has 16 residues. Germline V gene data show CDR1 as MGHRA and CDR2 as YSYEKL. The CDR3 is CASSQGRGRDTGELFF. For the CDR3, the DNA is TGCGCCAGCAGCCAAGGTAGGGGCCGGGACACCGGGGAGCTGTTTTTT.